This TCR beta chain was found in a study of ipilimumab plus nivolumab after autologous stem cell transplantation. Looking at the study overall: Typical patient got a handful of ipilimumab doses and roughly eight nivolumab doses (median).

Germline CDR1 is SGHTA and CDR2 is FQGNSA. CDR3 length: 15 residues. V shed 5 bases and J shed 2 bases, with 16 bases lying between them. Libraries were prepared by immunoSEQ multiplex PCR; TCRdb keeps only in-frame clonotypes and omits some of them. The sample has around 84,000 clones; 75% to 85% are singletons. Patients got ipilimumab 1 mg/kg beginning 14 to 28 days post-transplant. The receptor was derived from a male donor with diffuse large B-cell lymphoma. This specimen consisted of PBMCs, obtained in a trial of ipilimumab plus nivolumab as post-transplant consolidation. The chain links TRBV7-2 to TRBJ2-7; D might be TRBD1 (6 bases). The CDR3 DNA sequence: TGTGCCAGCAGCCCCGCGACAGGAAAAGCCTACGAGCAGTACTTC. It translates to CASSPATGKAYEQYF.